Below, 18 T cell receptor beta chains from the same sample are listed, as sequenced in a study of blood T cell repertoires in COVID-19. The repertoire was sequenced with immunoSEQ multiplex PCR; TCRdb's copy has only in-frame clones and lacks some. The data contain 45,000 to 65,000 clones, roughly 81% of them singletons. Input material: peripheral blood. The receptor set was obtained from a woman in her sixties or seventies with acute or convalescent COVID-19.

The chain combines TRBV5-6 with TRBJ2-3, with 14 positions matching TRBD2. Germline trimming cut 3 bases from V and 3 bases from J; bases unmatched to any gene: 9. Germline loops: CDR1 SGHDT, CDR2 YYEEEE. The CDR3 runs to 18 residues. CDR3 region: CASSSPGLAGEGTDTQYF. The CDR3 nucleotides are TGTGCCAGCAGCTCTCCGGGACTAGCGGGAGAAGGAACAGATACGCAGTATTTT.

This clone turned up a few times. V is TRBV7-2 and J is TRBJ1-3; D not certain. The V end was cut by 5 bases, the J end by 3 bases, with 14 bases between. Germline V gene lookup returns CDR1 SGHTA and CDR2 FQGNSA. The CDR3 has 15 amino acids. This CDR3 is CASSPTGGGGNTIYF. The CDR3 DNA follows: TGTGCCAGCAGCCCGACGGGAGGAGGTGGAAACACCATATATTTT.

Written as DNA, the CDR3 is TGTGCCAGCAGCTTAACGCAGGCGAGCTCTGGGGCCAACGTCCTGACTTTC. Translating gives CASSLTQASSGANVLTF. The chain links TRBV7-9 to TRBJ2-6; D unclear. This CDR3 is built from 17 residues. Germline loops: CDR1 SEHNR, CDR2 FQNEAQ (reference sequence). V lost 2 bases and J lost 0, with 11 bases in between.

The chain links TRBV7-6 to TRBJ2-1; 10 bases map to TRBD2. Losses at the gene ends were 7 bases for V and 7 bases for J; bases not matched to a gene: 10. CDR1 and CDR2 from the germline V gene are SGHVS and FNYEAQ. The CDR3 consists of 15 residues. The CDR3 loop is CASTRLAGEGNEQFF. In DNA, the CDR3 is TGTGCCAGCACCAGACTAGCGGGTGAGGGAAATGAGCAGTTCTTC. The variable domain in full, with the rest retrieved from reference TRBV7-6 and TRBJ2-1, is GAGVSQSPRYKVTKRGQDVALRCDPISGHVSLYWYRQALGQGPEFLTYFNYEAQQDKSGLPNDRFSAERPEGSISTLTIQRTEQRDSAMYRCASTRLAGEGNEQFFGPGTRLTVL.

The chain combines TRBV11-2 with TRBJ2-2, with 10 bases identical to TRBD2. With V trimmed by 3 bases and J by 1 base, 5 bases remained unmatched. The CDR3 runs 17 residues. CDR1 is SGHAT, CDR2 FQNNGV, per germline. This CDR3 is CASSLSGGAGNTGELFF. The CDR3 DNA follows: TGTGCCAGCAGCTTGAGCGGGGGGGCCGGGAACACCGGGGAGCTGTTTTTT.

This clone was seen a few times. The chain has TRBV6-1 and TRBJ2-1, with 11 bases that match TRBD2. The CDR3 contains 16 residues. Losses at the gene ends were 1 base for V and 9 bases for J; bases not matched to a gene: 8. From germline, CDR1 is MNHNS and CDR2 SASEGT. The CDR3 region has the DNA TGTGCCAGCAGTGAAGGTGTTAGCGGGGGGGCGGGTGAGCAGTTCTTC. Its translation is CASSEGVSGGAGEQFF.

The CDR3 DNA reads as TGTGCCAGCAGCCACCTTCGGGGCGGGCGGGGAACAGATACGCAGTATTTT. Translated, it gives CASSHLRGGRGTDTQYF. The rearrangement joins TRBV3-1 (or the pseudogene TRBV3-2) to TRBJ2-3; D possibly corresponds to TRBD2 (6 bases). Per the germline V gene, CDR1 is LGHDT and CDR2 is YNNKEL (reference sequence). Trimming removed 3 bases at V and 3 bases at J, with 19 bases between. The CDR3 length is 17 residues.

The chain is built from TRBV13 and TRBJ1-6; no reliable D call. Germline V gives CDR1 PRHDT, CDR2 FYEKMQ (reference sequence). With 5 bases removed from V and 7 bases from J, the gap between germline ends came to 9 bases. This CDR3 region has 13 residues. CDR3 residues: CASSPGPNSPLHF. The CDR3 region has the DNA TGTGCCAGCAGCCCCGGTCCGAATTCACCCCTCCACTTT.

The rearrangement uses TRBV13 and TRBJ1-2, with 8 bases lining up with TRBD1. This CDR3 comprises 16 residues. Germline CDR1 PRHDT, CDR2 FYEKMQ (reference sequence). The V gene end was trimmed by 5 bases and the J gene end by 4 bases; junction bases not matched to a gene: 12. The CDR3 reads CASSQGTGTFPYGYTF. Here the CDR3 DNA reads TGTGCCAGCAGCCAGGGGACAGGAACTTTTCCCTATGGCTACACCTTC. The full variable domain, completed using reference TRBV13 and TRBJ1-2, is AAGVIQSPRHLIKEKRETATLKCYPIPRHDTVYWYQQGPGQDPQFLISFYEKMQSDKGSIPDRFSAQQFSDYHSELNMSSLELGDSALYFCASSQGTGTFPYGYTFGSGTRLTVV.

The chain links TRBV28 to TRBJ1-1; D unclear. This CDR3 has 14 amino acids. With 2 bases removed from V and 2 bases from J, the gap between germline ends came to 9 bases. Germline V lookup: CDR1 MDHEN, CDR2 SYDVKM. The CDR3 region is CASSLAGFNTEAFF. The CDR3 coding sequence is TGTGCCAGCAGTTTAGCGGGATTTAACACTGAAGCTTTCTTT.

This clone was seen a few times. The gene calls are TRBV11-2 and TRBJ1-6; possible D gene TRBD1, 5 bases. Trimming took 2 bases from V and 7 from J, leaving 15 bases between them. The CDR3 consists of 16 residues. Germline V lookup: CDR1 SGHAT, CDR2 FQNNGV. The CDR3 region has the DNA TGTGCCAGCAGCTTACGCGCATTGGGGCGGAATTCACCCCTCCACTTT. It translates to CASSLRALGRNSPLHF. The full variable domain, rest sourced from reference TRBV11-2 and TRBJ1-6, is EAGVAQSPRYKIIEKRQSVAFWCNPISGHATLYWYQQILGQGPKLLIQFQNNGVVDDSQLPKDRFSAERLKGVDSTLKIQPAKLEDSAVYLCASSLRALGRNSPLHFGNGTRLTVT.

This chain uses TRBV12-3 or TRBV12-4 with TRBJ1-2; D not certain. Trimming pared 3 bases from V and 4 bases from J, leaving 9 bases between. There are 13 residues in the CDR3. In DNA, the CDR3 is TGTGCCAGCAGTTTGTCACAGCTCTATGGCTACACCTTC. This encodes CASSLSQLYGYTF.

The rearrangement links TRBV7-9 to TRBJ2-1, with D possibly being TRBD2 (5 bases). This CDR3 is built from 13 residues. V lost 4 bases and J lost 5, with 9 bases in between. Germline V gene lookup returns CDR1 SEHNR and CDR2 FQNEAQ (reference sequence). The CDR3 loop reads CASSSLAHNEQFF. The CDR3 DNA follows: TGTGCCAGCAGCTCCTTAGCGCACAATGAGCAGTTCTTC.

This CDR3 reads CASSLGDAGSYEQYF. The DNA for the CDR3 is TGTGCCAGCAGCTTGGGAGACGCCGGCTCCTACGAGCAGTACTTC. V gene TRBV7-9 combines with J gene TRBJ2-7; the D gene is possibly TRBD2 (5 bases). V was trimmed by 3 bases and J by 0 bases, leaving 12 bases between them. The CDR3 sequence is 15 residues long. Per germline, CDR1 SEHNR and CDR2 FQNEAQ (reference sequence).

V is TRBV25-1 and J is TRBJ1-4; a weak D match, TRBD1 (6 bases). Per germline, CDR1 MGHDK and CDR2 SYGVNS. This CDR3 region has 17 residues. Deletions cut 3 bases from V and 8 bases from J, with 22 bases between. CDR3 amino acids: CASSDPRTGPGGEKLFF. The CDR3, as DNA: TGTGCCAGCAGTGACCCAAGAACGGGACCGGGGGGCGAAAAACTGTTTTTT.

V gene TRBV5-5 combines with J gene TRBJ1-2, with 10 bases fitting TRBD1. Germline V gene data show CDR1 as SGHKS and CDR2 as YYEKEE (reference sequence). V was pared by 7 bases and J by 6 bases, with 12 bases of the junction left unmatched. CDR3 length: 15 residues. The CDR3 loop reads CASYGTGVSIDGYTF. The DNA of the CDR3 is TGTGCCAGCTATGGGACAGGGGTGTCGATAGATGGCTACACCTTC.

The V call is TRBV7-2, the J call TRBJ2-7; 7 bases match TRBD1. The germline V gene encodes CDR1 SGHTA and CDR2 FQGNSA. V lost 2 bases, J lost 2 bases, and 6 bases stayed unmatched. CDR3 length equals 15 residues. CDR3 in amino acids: CASSLFGTATYEQYF. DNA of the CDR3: TGTGCCAGCAGCTTATTTGGGACAGCAACCTACGAGCAGTACTTC. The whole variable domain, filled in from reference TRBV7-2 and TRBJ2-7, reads GAGVSQSPSNKVTEKGKDVELRCDPISGHTALYWYRQSLGQGLEFLIYFQGNSAPDKSGLPSDRFSAERTGGSVSTLTIQRTQQEDSAVYLCASSLFGTATYEQYFGPGTRLTVT.

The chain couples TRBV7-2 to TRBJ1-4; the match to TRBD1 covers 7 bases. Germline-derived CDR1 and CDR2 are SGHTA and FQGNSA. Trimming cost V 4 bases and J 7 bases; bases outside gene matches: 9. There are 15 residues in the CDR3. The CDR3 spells CASSSSQGIFEKLFF. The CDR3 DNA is TGTGCCAGCAGCTCGTCACAGGGGATCTTTGAAAAACTGTTTTTT.